The TCR beta chain under discussion was sequenced for a study of T cells in Graves' hyperthyroidism and ophthalmopathy. Study as a whole: Peripheral blood draws took place at initial diagnosis, ahead of any treatment. Points from the study as a whole: Blood also contained most expanded thyroid clonotypes above 0.001.

There are 15 residues in the CDR3. The V end lost 4 bases, the J end lost 4 bases, and 16 bases lay between the germline ends. Looked up from germline, CDR1 is MNHEY and CDR2 is SVGEGT. RNA transcripts provided the source from which TCR beta CDR3 regions were amplified. The primer set for the first-round RT-PCR of the TCR CDR3 was HTBI. Each CDR3 protein gets one entry after TCRdb re-called the multiplex PCR reads with MiXCR. The table lists some 550,000 distinct CDR3 sequences, more than 15% of them singletons. Each 10 ml fresh peripheral blood draw supplied the PBMCs. To note about this clonotype: As yet, its antigen is unknown.

The TCR comes from a woman in her 40s with Graves' ophthalmopathy. Sequenced material: blood. The chain recombines TRBV6-2 or TRBV6-3 with TRBJ1-1, with D possibly TRBD1 on 5 matching bases. CDR3 nucleotides: TGTGCCAGCAGTTCCTCCGGGGGGGGGAGCACTGAAGCTTTCTTT. Translation: CASSSSGGGSTEAFF.